This T cell receptor beta chain stems from a study of T-cell reconstitution after alpha-beta-depleted transplantation in children. Study-wide results and limits: By one year post-transplant, T-cell counts and diversity largely arose from T cells that were newly produced.

Using unique molecular identifiers, the investigators prepared the TCRbeta library. A single record per CDR3 protein comes from TCRdb applying MiXCR to the PCR reads. The table has 500,000 to 650,000 distinct CDR3 sequences, 10% to 15% seen once. Germline assignment: CDR1 DFQATT and CDR2 SNEGSKA (reference sequence). Losses at the gene ends were 4 bases for V and 4 bases for J; bases not matched to a gene: 13. CDR3 length: 17 residues. This clonotype came up a few times. No antigen is known for it. The chain uses TRBV20-1 and TRBJ2-5, with 12 bases matching TRBD1. This receptor was taken from a male patient aged 10 to 17 who had a stem cell transplant for acute myeloid leukemia, so the T cells may come from the graft donor. The source was PBMCs, mostly from graft donor cells, collected 360 days after TCRalphabeta/CD19-depleted stem cell transplant. This chain's CDR3 is CSATEGTGGAFGETQYF. The CDR3 nucleotides are TGCAGTGCTACAGAGGGGACAGGGGGCGCATTTGGAGAGACCCAGTACTTC.